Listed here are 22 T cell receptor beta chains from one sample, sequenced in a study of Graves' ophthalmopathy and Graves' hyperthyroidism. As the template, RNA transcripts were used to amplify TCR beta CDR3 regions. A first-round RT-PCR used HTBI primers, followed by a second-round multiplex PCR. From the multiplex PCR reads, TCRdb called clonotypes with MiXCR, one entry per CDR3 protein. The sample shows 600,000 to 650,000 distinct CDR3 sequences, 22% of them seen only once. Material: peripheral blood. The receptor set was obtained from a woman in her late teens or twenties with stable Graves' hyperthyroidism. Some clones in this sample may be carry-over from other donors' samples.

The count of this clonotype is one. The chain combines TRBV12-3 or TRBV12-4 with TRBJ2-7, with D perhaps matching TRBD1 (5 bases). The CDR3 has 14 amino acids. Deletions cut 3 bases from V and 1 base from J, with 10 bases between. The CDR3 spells CASSFAGMSYEQYF. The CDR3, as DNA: TGTGCCAGCAGTTTCGCAGGGATGTCCTACGAGCAGTACTTC.

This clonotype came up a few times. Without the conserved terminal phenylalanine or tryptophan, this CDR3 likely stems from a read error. CDR3 in amino acids: CASSPLADPSGANVLTY. Here the CDR3 DNA reads TGTGCCAGCAGTCCACTAGCGGATCCCTCTGGGGCCAACGTCCTGACTTAC. The chain is built from TRBV6-1 and TRBJ2-6, with 8 bases aligning to TRBD2. CDR1 is MNHNS and CDR2 is SASEGT in the germline V gene. CDR3 length: 17 residues. V trimming: 5 bases; J trimming: 0 bases; junction bases outside the gene matches: 6.

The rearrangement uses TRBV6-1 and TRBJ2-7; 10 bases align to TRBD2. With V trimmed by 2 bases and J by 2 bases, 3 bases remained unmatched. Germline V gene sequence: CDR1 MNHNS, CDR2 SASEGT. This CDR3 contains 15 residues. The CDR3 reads CASSEWGTSAYEQYF. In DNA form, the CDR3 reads TGTGCCAGCAGTGAATGGGGGACTAGCGCCTACGAGCAGTACTTC.

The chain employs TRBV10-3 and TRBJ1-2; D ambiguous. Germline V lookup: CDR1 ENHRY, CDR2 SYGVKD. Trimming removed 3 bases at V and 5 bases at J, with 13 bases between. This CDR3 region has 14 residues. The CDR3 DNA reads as TGTGCCATCAGTGAACCGACGACACAGTATGGCTACACCTTC. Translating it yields CAISEPTTQYGYTF.

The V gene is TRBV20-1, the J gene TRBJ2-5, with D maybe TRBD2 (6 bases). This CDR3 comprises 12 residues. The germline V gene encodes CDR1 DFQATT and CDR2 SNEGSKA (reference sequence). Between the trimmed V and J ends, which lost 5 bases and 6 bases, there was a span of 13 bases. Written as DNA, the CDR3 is TGCAGTGCTCGGGAGCCAGTGAAGACCCAGTACTTC. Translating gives CSAREPVKTQYF.

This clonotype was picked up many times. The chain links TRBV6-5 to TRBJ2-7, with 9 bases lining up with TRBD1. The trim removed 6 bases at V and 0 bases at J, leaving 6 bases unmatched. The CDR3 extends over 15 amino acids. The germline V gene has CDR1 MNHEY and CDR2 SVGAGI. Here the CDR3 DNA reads TGTGCCAGCAGGCTAGGGACAGGGCGCTCCTACGAGCAGTACTTC. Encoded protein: CASRLGTGRSYEQYF.

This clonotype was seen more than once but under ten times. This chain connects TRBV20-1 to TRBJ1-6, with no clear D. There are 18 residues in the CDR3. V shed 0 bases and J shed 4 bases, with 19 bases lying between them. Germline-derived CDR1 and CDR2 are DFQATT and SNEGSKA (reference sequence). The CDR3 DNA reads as TGCAGTGCTAGAGATGCAGGAGGACTCTTCCTATATAATTCACCCCTCCACTTT. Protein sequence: CSARDAGGLFLYNSPLHF.

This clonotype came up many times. CDR3 DNA sequence: TGTGCCAGCAGCTTCTATCGACGGAACCAAGAGACCCAGTACTTC. This gives the protein CASSFYRRNQETQYF. V and J are TRBV11-2 and TRBJ2-5; D unclear. The CDR3 is 15 amino acids. V was trimmed by 3 bases and J by 0 bases, leaving 11 bases between them. The V gene's germline CDR1 is SGHAT and CDR2 FQNNGV.

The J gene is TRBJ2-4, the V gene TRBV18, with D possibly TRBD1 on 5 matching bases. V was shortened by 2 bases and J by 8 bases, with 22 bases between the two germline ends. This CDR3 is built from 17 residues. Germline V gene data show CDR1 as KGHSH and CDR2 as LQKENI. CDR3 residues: CASSPKGFGHPTDIQYF. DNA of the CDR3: TGTGCCAGCTCACCAAAAGGGTTCGGACACCCTACGGACATTCAGTACTTC. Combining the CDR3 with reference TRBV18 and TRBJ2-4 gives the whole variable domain NAGVMQNPRHLVRRRGQEARLRCSPMKGHSHVYWYRQLPEEGLKFMVYLQKENIIDESGMPKERFSAEFPKEGPSILRIQQVVRGDSAAYFCASSPKGFGHPTDIQYFGAGTRLSVL.

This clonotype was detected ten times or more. Here the CDR3 DNA reads TGTGCCTGTACACTGACCTACGAGCAGTACTTC. Encoded protein: CACTLTYEQYF. V and J are TRBV30 and TRBJ2-7; D gene ambiguous. V lost 6 bases, J lost 2 bases, and 8 bases lay in between. The germline V gene has CDR1 GTSNPN and CDR2 SVGIG (reference sequence). The CDR3 runs to 11 residues. Full variable domain (outside the CDR3, taken from reference TRBV30 and TRBJ2-7): SQTIHQWPATLVQPVGSPLSLECTVEGTSNPNLYWYRQAAGRGLQLLFYSVGIGQISSEVPQNLSASRPQDRQFILSSKKLLLSDSGFYLCACTLTYEQYFGPGTRLTVT.

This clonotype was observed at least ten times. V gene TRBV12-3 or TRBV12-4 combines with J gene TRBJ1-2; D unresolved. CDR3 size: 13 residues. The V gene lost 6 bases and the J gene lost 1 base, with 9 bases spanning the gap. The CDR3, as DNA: TGTGCCAGCAGCCCCGGCGTTAACTATGGCTACACCTTC. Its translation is CASSPGVNYGYTF.

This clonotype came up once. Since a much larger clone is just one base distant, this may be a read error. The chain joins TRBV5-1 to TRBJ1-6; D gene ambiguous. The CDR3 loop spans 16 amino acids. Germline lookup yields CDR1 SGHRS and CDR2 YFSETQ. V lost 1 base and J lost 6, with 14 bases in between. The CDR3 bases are TGCGCCAGCAGCTTGACGCTGGGCCCCGGTAATTCACCCCTCCACTTT. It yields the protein CASSLTLGPGNSPLHF.

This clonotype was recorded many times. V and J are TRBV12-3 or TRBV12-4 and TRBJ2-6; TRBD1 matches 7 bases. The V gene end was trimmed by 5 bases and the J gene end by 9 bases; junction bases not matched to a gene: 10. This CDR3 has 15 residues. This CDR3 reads CASSPDRASVNVLTF. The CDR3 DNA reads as TGTGCCAGCAGTCCCGACAGGGCTTCTGTCAACGTCCTGACTTTC.

In nucleotides, the CDR3 is TGTGCCATCAGTGATGGGGAGGAGGATGGCTACACCTTC. Protein product: CAISDGEEDGYTF. The chain is built from TRBV10-3 and TRBJ1-2; D is unresolved. The CDR3 consists of 13 residues. Per the germline V gene, CDR1 is ENHRY and CDR2 is SYGVKD. Trimming removed 3 bases at V and 6 bases at J, with 11 bases between.

CDR3 coding DNA: TGTGCCAGCTCACCGCTACAGGGGGACACTGAAGCTTTCTTT. Encoded protein: CASSPLQGDTEAFF. The chain has TRBV18 and TRBJ1-1; 8 positions agree with TRBD1. The ends lost 3 bases at V and 3 bases at J; junction bases unmatched: 3. The germline CDR1 and CDR2 sequences are KGHSH and LQKENI. The CDR3 is 14 amino acids.

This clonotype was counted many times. The CDR3 nucleotides are TGTGCCAGTCGTTCCCGCGATTGGGATTCACCCCTCCACTTT. Its translation: CASRSRDWDSPLHF. V usage is TRBV19 and J usage is TRBJ1-6; D not certain. Germline V gene sequence: CDR1 LNHDA, CDR2 SQIVND (reference sequence). This CDR3 is 14 amino acids long. V dropped 8 bases and J dropped 8 bases, with 16 bases sitting between them.

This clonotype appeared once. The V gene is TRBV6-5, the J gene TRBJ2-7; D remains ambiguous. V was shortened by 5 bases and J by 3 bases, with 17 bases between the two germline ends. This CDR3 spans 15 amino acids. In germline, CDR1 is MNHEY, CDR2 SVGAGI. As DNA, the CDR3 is TGTGCCAGCAGTCTACGGGCCGCTCCGGGCTACGAGCAGTACTTC. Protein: CASSLRAAPGYEQYF.

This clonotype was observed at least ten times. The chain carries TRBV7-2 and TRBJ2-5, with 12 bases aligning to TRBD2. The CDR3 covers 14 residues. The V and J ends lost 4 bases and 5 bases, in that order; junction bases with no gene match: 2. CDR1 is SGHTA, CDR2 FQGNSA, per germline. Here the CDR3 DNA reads TGTGCCAGCAGCTCGGGGACTAGCGGGGAGACCCAGTACTTC. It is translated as CASSSGTSGETQYF.

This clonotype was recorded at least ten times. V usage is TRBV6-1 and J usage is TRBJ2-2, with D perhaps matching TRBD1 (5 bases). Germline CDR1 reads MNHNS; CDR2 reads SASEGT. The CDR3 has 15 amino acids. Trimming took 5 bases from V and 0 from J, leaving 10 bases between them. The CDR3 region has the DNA TGTGCCAGCAGTCCCCGGACACCGAACACCGGGGAGCTGTTTTTT. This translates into CASSPRTPNTGELFF.

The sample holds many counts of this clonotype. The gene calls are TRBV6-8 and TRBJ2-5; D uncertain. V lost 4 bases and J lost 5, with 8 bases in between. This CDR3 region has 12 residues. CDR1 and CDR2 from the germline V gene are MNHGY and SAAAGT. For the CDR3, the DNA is TGTGCCAGCAGTTTCTTTGTTGAGACCCAGTACTTC. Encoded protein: CASSFFVETQYF.

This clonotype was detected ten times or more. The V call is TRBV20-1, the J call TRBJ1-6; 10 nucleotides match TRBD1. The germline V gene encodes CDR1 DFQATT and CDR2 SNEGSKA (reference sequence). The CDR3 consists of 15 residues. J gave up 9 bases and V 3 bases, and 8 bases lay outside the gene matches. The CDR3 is CSASDFGTGVSPLHF. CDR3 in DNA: TGCAGTGCTAGCGACTTCGGGACAGGGGTTTCACCCCTCCACTTT.

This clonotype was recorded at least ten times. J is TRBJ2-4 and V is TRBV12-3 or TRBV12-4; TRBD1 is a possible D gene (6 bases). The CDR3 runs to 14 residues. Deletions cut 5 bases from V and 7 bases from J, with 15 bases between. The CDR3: CASSPGPQGNIQYF. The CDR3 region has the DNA TGTGCCAGCAGTCCCGGCCCCCAGGGGAACATTCAGTACTTC.